Below are 5 T cell receptor beta chains sequenced from a single sample in a study of CD8+ T cells in alopecia areata. The treatment was: oral pan-JAK inhibitor, 5-10 mg twice daily. Sequencing relied on a cDNA template that was reverse transcribed from extracted RNA. Profiling relied on immunoSEQ multiplex PCR, and the TCRdb table lists in-frame clones only, not all of them. Seen here are about 190,000 clones, 64% observed once, and the top ten hold 1.3%. The specimen comprised CD4+ T cells sorted from blood, sampled around week 50, from a patient treated with tofacitinib. These receptors were taken from a human donor with alopecia areata.

This clone was recorded once. Within the sample, other DNA sequences also encode this same CDR3. V usage is TRBV19 and J usage is TRBJ1-1, with D possibly TRBD1 on 6 matching bases. Trimming took off 1 base at V and 0 bases at J, with 9 bases between the two ends. The V gene's germline CDR1 is LNHDA and CDR2 SQIVND (reference sequence). The CDR3 consists of 15 residues. The CDR3 is CASSIVGTLNTEAFF. CDR3 coding DNA: TGTGCCAGTAGTATAGTGGGGACACTGAACACTGAAGCTTTCTTT. Supplemented by reference TRBV19 and TRBJ1-1, the full variable domain reads DGGITQSPKYLFRKEGQNVTLSCEQNLNHDAMYWYRQDPGQGLRLIYYSQIVNDFQKGDIAEGYSVSREKKESFPLTVTSAQKNPTAFYLCASSIVGTLNTEAFFGQGTRLTVV.

This clone appeared once. The J gene is TRBJ2-2, the V gene TRBV9, with TRBD1 matching over 11 bases. CDR3 length: 17 amino acids. Germline V gives CDR1 SGDLS, CDR2 YYNGEE. Trimming cost V 7 bases and J 4 bases; bases outside gene matches: 12. The CDR3 DNA is TGTGCCAGCGCCGAGGGAGGGACAGGGGGTAGCACCGGGGAGCTGTTTTTT. Encoded protein: CASAEGGTGGSTGELFF.

The chain combines TRBV27 with TRBJ1-6; maybe TRBD1 (6 bases). The V gene lost 4 bases and the J gene lost 9 bases, with 10 bases spanning the gap. Germline V CDR1 and CDR2: MNHEY, SMNVEV (reference sequence). CDR3 size: 13 residues. CDR3 DNA: TGTGCCAGCAGTTGGAACAGGGTTTCACCCCTCCACTTT. The encoded protein is CASSWNRVSPLHF.

CDR3 DNA: TGTGCCAGCAGTCGCAACGAGCAGTACTTC. Its translation is CASSRNEQYF. The gene calls are TRBV2 and TRBJ2-7; D gene unclear. This CDR3 has 10 amino acids. The germline V and J ends were trimmed by 5 bases and 5 bases, with 4 bases remaining between them. CDR1 and CDR2 (germline): SNHLY, FYNNEI. The full variable domain, rest sourced from reference TRBV2 and TRBJ2-7, is EPEVTQTPSHQVTQMGQEVILRCVPISNHLYFYWYRQILGQKVEFLVSFYNNEISEKSEIFDDQFSVERPDGSNFTLKIRSTKLEDSAMYFCASSRNEQYFGPGTRLTVT.

The chain employs TRBV5-1 and TRBJ1-2; the D is unclear. The germline CDR1 and CDR2 sequences are SGHRS and YFSETQ. There are 13 residues in the CDR3. The ends were cut back, 0 bases at V and 8 bases at J, with 11 bases in the middle. The CDR3 protein is CASSLEDGGGYTF. DNA of the CDR3: TGCGCCAGCAGCTTGGAGGATGGAGGAGGCTACACCTTC.